One TCR beta chain is described in this entry. Its cognate antigen is unknown. This sample is drawn from a study of cytomegalovirus exposure and HLA in healthy donors. General study findings and limits: Testing in vitro showed three CMV-associated chains specific for CMV antigens. The classifier reportedly diagnosed cytomegalovirus status with high specificity and sensitivity.

The donors were part of the roughly 130-subject validation cohort, which stood apart from the 666-subject first cohort. TCRdb keeps only in-frame clones here, not all; method: immunoSEQ multiplex PCR. Of about 86,000 clones listed, just under 95% are singletons. J was trimmed by 1 base and V by 2 bases; bases with no gene match: 4. CDR1 and CDR2 (germline): SGHAT, FQNNGV. This CDR3 has 16 residues. The sequencing sample was made of PBMCs. The V gene is TRBV11-2, the J gene TRBJ2-2; 7 nucleotides align to TRBD1. This TCR was sampled from a man younger than 30 in good health and CMV-seronegative. The CDR3 region has the DNA TGTGCCAGCAGCTTAATCAACAGGGGGAACACCGGGGAGCTGTTTTTT. Translating it yields CASSLINRGNTGELFF.